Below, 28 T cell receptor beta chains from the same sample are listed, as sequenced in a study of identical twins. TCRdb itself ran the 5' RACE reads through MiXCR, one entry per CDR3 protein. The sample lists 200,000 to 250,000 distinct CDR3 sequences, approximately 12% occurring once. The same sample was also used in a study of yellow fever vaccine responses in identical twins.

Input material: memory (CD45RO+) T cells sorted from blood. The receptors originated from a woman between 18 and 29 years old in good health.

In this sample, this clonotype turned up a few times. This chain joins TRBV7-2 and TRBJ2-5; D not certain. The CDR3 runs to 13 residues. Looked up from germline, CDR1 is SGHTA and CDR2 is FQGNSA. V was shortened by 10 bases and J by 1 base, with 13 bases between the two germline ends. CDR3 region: CATRQPPQETQYF. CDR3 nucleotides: TGTGCCACCCGACAACCCCCCCAAGAGACCCAGTACTTC.

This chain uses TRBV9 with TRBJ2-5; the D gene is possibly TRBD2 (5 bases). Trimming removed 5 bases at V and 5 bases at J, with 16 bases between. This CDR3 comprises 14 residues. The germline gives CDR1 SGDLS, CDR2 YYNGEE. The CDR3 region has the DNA TGTGCCAGCAGTTCGGGCCAACCGGGGGAGACCCAGTACTTC. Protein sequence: CASSSGQPGETQYF.

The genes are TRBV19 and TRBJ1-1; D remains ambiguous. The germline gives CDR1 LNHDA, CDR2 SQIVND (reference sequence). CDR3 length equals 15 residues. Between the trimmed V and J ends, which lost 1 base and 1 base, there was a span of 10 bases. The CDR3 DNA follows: TGTGCCAGTAGTATAGTTGGGCAGCCGAACACTGAAGCTTTCTTT. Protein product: CASSIVGQPNTEAFF.

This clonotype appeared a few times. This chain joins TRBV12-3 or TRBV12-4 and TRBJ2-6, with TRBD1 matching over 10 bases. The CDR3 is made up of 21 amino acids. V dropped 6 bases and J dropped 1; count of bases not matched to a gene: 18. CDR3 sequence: CASSFTGTGVLSVSGANVLTF. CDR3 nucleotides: TGTGCCAGCAGCTTTACCGGGACAGGGGTTCTTTCGGTTTCTGGGGCCAACGTCCTGACTTTC.

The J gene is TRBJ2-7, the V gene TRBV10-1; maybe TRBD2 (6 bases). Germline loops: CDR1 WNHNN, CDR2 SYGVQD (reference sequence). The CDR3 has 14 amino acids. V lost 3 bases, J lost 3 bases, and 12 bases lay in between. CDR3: CASSDPAGNYEQYF. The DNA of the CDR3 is TGCGCCAGCAGTGATCCAGCGGGCAACTACGAGCAGTACTTC.

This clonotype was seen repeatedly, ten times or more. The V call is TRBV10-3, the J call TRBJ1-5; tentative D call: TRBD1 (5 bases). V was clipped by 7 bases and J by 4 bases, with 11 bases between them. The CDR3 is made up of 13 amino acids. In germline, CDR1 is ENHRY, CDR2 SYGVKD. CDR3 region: CAITEDTNQPQHF. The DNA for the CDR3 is TGTGCCATCACCGAGGACACAAATCAGCCCCAGCATTTT.

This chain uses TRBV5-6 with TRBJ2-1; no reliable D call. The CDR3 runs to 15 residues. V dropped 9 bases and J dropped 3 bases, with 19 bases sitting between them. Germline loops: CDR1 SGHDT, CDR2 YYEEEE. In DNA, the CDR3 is TGTGCCATGGGCTCCGGGCTCCCCTGCTACAATGAGCAGTTCTTC. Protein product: CAMGSGLPCYNEQFF.

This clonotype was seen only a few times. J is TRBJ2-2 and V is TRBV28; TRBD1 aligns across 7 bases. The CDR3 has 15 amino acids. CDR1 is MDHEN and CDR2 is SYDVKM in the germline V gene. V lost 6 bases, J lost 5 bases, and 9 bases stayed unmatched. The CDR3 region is CASRKNRGLTGELFF. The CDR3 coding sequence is TGTGCCAGCAGGAAGAACAGGGGATTAACCGGGGAGCTGTTTTTT.

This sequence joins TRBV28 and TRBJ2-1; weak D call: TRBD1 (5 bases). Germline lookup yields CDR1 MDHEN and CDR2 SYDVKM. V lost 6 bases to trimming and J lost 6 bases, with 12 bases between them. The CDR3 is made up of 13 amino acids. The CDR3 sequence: CASSPDQGNEQFF. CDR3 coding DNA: TGTGCCAGCAGCCCGGACCAGGGCAATGAGCAGTTCTTC.

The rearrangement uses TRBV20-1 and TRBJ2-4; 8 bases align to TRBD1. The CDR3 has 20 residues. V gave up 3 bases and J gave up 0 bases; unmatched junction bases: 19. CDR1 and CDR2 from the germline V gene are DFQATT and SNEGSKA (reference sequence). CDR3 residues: CSASVRGQGATFLAKNIQYF. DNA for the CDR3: TGCAGTGCTAGCGTTCGAGGCCAGGGGGCCACCTTTCTAGCCAAAAACATTCAGTACTTC.

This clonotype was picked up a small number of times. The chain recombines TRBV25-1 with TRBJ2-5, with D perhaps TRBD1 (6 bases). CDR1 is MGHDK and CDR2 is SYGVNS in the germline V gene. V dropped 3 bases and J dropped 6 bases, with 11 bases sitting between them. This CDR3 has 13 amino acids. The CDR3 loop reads CASSDPGQKTQYF. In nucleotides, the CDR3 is TGTGCCAGCAGTGACCCGGGACAAAAGACCCAGTACTTC. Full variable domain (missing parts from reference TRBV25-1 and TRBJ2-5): EADIYQTPRYLVIGTGKKITLECSQTMGHDKMYWYQQDPGMELHLIHYSYGVNSTEKGDLSSESTVSRIRTEHFPLTLESARPSHTSQYLCASSDPGQKTQYFGPGTRLLVL.

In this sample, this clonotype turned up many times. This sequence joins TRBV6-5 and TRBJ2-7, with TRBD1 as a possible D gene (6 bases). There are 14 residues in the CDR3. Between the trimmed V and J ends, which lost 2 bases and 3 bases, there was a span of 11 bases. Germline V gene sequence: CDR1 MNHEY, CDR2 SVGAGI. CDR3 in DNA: TGTGCCAGCAGTTACGGTAGGGGGAACTACGAGCAGTACTTC. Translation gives CASSYGRGNYEQYF.

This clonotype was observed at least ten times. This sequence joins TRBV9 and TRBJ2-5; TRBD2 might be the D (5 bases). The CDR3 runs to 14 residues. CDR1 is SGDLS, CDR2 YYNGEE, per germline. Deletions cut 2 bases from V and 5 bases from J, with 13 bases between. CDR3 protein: CASSVHPTGETQYF. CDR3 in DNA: TGTGCCAGCAGCGTTCACCCCACGGGGGAGACCCAGTACTTC.

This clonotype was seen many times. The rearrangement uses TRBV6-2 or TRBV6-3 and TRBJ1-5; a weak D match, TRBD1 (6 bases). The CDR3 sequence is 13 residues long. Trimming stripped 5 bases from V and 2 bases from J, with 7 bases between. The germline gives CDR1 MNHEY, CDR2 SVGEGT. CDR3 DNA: TGTGCCAGCAGTCGACAGGGCAATCAGCCCCAGCATTTT. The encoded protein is CASSRQGNQPQHF.

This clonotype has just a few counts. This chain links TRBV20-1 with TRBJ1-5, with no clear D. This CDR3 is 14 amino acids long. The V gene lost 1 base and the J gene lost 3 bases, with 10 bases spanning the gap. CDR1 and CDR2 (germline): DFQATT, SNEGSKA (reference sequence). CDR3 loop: CSARVSGPNQPQHF. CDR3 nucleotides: TGCAGTGCTAGAGTTTCCGGCCCCAATCAGCCCCAGCATTTT.

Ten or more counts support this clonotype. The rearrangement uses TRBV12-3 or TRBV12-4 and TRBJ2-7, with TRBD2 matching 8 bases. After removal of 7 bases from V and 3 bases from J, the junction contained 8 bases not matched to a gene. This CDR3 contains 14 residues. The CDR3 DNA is TGTGCCAGCATGATCAATAGCGGGAACTACGAGCAGTACTTC. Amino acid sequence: CASMINSGNYEQYF.

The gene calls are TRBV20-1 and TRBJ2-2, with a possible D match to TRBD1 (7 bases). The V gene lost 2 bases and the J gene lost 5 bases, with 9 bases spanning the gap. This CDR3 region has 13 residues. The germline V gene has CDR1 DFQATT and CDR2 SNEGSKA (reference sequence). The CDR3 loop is CSARPGGTGELFF. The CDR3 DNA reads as TGCAGTGCTAGACCAGGGGGGACCGGGGAGCTGTTTTTT.

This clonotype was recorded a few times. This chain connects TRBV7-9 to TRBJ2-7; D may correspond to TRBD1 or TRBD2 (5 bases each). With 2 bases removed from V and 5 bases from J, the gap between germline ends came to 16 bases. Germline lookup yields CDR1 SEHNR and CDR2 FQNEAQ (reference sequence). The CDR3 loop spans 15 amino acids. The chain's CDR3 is CASSLTQGEIDEQYF. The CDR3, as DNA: TGTGCCAGCAGCTTAACGCAGGGAGAAATTGACGAGCAGTACTTC.

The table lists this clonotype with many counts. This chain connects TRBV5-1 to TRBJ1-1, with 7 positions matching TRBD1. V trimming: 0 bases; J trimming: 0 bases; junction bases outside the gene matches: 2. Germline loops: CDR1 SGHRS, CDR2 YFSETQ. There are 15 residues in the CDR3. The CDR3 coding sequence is TGCGCCAGCAGCTTGGGACAGGGTATGAACACTGAAGCTTTCTTT. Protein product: CASSLGQGMNTEAFF.

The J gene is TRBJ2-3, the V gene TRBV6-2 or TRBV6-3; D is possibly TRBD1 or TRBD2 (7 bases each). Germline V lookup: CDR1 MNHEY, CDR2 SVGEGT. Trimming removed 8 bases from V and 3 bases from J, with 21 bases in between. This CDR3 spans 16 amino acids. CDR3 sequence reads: CASGSQGGKSTDTQYF. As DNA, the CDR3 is TGTGCCAGCGGATCCCAGGGGGGGAAATCGACAGATACGCAGTATTTT.

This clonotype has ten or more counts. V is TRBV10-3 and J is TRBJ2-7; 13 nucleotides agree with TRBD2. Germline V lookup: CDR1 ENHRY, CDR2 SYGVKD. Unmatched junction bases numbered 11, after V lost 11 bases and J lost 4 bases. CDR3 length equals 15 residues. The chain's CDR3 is CASMGTSGITYEQYF. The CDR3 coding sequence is TGTGCCTCGATGGGGACTAGCGGGATCACTTACGAGCAGTACTTC.

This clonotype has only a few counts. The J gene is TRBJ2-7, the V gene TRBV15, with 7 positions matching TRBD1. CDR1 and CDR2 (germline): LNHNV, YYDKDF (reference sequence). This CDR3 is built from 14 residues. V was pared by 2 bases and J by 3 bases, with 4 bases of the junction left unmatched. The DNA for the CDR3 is TGTGCCACCAGCAGACCCTCAGGGGGCTACGAGCAGTACTTC. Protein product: CATSRPSGGYEQYF. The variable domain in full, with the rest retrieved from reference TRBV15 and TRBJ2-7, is DAMVIQNPRYQVTQFGKPVTLSCSQTLNHNVMYWYQQKSSQAPKLLFHYYDKDFNNEADTPDNFQSRRPNTSFCFLDIRSPGLGDTAMYLCATSRPSGGYEQYFGPGTRLTVT.

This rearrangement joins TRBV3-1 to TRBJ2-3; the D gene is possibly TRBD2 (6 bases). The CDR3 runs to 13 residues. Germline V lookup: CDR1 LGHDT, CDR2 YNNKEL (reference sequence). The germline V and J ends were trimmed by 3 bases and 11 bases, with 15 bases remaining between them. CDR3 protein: CASSQQEVGGQYF. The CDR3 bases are TGTGCCAGCAGCCAGCAGGAGGTCGGGGGGCAGTATTTT.

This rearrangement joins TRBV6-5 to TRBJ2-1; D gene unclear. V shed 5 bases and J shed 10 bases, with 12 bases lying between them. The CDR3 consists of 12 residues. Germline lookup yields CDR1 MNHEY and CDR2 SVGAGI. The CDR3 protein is CASSLSGWEQFF. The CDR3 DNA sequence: TGTGCCAGCAGTCTTTCCGGGTGGGAGCAGTTCTTC.

CDR3 bases: TGTGCCAGCAGCCAAGATAGGCGGGGGGGCGTCTACGAGCAGTACTTC. This translates into CASSQDRRGGVYEQYF. V and J are TRBV4-2 and TRBJ2-7; 9 positions agree with TRBD2. The J segment lost 3 bases and the V segment lost 0 bases, leaving 6 bases of the junction unmatched. This CDR3 comprises 16 residues. CDR1 LGHNA and CDR2 YNFKEQ come from the germline V gene.

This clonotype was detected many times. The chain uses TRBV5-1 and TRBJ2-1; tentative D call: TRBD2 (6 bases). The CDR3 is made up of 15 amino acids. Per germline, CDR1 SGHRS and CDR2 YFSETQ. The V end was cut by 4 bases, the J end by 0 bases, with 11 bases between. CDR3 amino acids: CASSGSGSSYNEQFF. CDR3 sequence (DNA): TGCGCCAGCAGCGGTAGCGGTTCCTCCTACAATGAGCAGTTCTTC. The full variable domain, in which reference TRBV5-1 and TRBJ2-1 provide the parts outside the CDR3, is KAGVTQTPRYLIKTRGQQVTLSCSPISGHRSVSWYQQTPGQGLQFLFEYFSETQRNKGNFPGRFSGRQFSNSRSEMNVSTLELGDSALYLCASSGSGSSYNEQFFGPGTRLTVL.

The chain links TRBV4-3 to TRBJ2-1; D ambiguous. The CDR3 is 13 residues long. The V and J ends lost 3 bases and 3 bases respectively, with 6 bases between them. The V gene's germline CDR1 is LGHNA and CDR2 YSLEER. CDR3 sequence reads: CASSHTSYNEQFF. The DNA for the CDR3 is TGCGCCAGCAGCCACACCAGCTACAATGAGCAGTTCTTC.

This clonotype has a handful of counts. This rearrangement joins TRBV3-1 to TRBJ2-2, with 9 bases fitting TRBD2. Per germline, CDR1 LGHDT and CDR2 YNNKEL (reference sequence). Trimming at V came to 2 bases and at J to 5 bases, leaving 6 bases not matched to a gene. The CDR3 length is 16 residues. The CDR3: CASSQSSGVYTGELFF. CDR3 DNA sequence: TGTGCCAGCAGCCAATCTAGCGGGGTATATACCGGGGAGCTGTTTTTT.